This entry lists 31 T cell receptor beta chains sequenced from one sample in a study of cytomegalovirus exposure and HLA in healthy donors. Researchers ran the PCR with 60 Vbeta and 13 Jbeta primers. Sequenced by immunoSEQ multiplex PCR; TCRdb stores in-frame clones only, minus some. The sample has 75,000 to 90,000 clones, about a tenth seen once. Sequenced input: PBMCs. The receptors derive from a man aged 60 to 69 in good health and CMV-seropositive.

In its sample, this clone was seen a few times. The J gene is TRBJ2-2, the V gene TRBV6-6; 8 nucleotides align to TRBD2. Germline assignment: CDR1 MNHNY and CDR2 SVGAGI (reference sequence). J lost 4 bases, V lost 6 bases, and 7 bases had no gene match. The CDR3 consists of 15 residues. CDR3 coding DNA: TGTGCCAGCAGACACGGGGGGGGACCCACCGGGGAGCTGTTTTTT. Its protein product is CASRHGGGPTGELFF.

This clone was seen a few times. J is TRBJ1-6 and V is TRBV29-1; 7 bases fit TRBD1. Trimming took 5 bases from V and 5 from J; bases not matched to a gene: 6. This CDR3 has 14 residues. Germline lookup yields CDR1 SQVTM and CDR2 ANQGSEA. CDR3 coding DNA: TGCAGCGTTTCCACCGGGACAGATAATTCACCCCTCCACTTT. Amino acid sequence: CSVSTGTDNSPLHF.

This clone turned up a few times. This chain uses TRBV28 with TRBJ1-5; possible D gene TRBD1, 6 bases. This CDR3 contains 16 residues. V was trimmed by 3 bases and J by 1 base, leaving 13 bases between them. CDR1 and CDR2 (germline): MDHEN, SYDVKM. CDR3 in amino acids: CASSLRLTGSNQPQHF. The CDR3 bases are TGTGCCAGCAGTTTGCGCCTCACAGGGAGCAATCAGCCCCAGCATTTT.

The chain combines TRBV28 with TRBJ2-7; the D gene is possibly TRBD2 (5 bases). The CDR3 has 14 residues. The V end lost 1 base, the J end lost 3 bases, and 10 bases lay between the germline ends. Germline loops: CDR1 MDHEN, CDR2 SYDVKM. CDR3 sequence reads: CASSLYYEGYEQYV. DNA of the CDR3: TGTGCCAGCAGTTTATATTATGAGGGCTACGAGCAGTACGTC.

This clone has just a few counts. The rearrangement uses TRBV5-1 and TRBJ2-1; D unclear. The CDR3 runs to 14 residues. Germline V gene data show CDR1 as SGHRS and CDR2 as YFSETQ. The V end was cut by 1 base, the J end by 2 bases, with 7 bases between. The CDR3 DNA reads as TGCGCCAGCAGCTTGTCCGCAGCCTACAATGAGCAGTTCTTC. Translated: CASSLSAAYNEQFF.

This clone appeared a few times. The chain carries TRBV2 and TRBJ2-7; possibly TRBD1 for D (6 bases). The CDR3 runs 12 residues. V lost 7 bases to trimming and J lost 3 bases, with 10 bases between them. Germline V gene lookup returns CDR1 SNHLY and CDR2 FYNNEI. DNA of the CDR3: TGTGCCAGCATGGGGGCAGGCTACGAGCAGTACTTC. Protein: CASMGAGYEQYF.

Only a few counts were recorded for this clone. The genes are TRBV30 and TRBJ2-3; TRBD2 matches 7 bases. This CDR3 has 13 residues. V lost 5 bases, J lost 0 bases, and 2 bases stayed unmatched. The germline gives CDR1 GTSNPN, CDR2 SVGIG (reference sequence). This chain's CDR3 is CAWASGSTDTQYF. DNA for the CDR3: TGTGCCTGGGCTAGCGGTAGCACAGATACGCAGTATTTT.

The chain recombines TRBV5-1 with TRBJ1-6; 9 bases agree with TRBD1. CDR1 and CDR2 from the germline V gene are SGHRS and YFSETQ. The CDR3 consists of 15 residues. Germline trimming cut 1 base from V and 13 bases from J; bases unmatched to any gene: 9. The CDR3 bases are TGCGCCAGCAGCTTGCGGACAGGGGATCTCTCGCCCCTCCACTTT. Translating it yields CASSLRTGDLSPLHF.

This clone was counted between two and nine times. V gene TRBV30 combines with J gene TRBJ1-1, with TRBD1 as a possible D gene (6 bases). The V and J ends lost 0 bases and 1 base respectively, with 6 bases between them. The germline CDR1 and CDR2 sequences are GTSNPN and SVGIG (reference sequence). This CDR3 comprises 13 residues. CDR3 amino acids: CAWSVQGNTEAFF. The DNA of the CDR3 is TGTGCCTGGAGTGTACAGGGGAACACTGAAGCTTTCTTT.

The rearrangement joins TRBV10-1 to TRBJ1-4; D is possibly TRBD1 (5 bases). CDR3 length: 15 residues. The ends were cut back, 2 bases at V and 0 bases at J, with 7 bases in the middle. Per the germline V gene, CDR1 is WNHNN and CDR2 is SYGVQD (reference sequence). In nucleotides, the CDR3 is TGCGCCAGCAGTGAGGACAGTTCAACTAATGAAAAACTGTTTTTT. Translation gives CASSEDSSTNEKLFF.

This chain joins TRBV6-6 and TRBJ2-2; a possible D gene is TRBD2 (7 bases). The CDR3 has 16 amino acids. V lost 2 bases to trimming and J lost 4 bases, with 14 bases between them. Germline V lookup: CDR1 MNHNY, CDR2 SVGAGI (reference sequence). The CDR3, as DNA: TGTGCCAGCAGTTACCCCGCGGGGGCCGGCACCGGGGAGCTGTTTTTT. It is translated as CASSYPAGAGTGELFF.

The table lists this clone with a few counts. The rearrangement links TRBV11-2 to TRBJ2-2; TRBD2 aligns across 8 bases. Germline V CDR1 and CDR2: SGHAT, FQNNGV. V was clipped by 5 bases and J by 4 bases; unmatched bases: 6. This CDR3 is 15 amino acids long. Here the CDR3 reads CASSPTGTSTGELFF. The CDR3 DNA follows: TGTGCCAGCAGCCCGACCGGGACTAGCACCGGGGAGCTGTTTTTT.

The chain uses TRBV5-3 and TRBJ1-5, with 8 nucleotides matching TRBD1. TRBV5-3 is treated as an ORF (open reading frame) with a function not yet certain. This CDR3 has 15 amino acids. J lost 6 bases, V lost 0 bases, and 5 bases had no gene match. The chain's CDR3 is CARSLAGGGSQPQHF. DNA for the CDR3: TGTGCCAGAAGCTTGGCAGGGGGCGGGAGTCAGCCCCAGCATTTT.

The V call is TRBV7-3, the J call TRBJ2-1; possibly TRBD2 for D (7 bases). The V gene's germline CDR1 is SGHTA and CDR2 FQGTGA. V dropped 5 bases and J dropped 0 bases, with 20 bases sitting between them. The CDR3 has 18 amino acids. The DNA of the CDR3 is TGTGCCAGCAGCCCCCAAGGGGGGGGGCTCACCTCCTACAATGAGCAGTTCTTC. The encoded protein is CASSPQGGGLTSYNEQFF.

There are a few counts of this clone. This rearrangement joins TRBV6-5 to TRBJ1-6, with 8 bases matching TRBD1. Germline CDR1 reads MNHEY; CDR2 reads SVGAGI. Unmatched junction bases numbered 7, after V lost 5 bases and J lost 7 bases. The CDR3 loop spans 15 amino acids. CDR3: CASSRRQGNNSPLHF. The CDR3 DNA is TGTGCCAGCAGTCGGAGACAGGGGAACAATTCACCCCTCCACTTT.

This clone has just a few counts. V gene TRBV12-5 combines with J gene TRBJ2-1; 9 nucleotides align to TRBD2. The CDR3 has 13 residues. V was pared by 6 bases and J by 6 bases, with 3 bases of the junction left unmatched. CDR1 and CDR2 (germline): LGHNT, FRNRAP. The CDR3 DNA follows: TGTGCTAGTGGCCTGACTAGCGGCAATGAGCAGTTCTTC. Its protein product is CASGLTSGNEQFF. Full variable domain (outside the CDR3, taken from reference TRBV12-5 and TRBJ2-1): DARVTQTPRHKVTEMGQEVTMRCQPILGHNTVFWYRQTMMQGLELLAYFRNRAPLDDSGMPKDRFSAEMPDATLATLKIQPSEPRDSAVYFCASGLTSGNEQFFGPGTRLTVL.

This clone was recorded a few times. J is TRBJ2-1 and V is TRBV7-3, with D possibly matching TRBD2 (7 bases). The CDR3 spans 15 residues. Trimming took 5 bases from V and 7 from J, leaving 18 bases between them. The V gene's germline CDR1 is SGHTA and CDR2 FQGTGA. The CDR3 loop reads CASSPGLGGANEQFF. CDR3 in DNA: TGTGCCAGCAGCCCCGGATTAGGGGGGGCTAATGAGCAGTTCTTC.

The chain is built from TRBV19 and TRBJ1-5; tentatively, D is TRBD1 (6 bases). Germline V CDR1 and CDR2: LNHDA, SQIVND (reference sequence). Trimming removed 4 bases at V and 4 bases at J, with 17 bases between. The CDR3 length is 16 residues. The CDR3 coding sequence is TGTGCCAGTAGTACAGGCGGGGGGCTGCTAAATCAGCCCCAGCATTTT. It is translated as CASSTGGGLLNQPQHF. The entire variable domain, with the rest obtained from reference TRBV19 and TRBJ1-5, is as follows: DGGITQSPKYLFRKEGQNVTLSCEQNLNHDAMYWYRQDPGQGLRLIYYSQIVNDFQKGDIAEGYSVSREKKESFPLTVTSAQKNPTAFYLCASSTGGGLLNQPQHFGDGTRLSIL.

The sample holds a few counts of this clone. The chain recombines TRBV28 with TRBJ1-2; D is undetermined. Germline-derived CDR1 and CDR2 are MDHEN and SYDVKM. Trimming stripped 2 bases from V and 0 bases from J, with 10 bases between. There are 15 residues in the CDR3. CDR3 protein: CASSLVQEANYGYTF. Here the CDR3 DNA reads TGTGCCAGCAGTTTAGTTCAGGAAGCTAACTATGGCTACACCTTC.

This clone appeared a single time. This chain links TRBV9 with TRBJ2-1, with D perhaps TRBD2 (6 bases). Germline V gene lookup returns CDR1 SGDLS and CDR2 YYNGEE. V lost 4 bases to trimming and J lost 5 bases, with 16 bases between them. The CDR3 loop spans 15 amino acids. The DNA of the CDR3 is TGTGCCAGCAGCTTCCAAGCGGGCGAACACAATGAGCAGTTCTTC. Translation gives CASSFQAGEHNEQFF.

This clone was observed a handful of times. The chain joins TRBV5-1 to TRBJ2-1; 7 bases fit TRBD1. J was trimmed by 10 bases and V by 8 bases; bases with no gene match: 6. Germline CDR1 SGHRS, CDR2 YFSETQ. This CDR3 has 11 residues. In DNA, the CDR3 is TGCGCCAGAAGATTGGGACAGGAGCAGTTCTTC. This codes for CARRLGQEQFF.

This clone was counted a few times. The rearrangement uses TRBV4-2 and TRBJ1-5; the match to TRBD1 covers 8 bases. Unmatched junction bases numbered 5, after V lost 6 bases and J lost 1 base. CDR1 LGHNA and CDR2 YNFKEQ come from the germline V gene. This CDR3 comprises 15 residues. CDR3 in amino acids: CASRQTGGSNQPQHF. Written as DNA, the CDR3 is TGTGCCAGCAGACAAACAGGGGGGAGCAATCAGCCCCAGCATTTT.

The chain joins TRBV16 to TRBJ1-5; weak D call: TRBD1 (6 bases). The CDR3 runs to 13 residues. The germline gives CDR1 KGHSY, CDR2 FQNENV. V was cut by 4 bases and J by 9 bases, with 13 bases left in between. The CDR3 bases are TGTGCCAGCAGCCCGGAGACAGGAGGGCCCCAGCATTTT. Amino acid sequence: CASSPETGGPQHF.

The CDR3 region has the DNA TGTGCCAGCTCACCACCCGCTGGAAACACCATATATTTT. The encoded protein is CASSPPAGNTIYF. The J gene is TRBJ1-3, the V gene TRBV18; the D is unclear. Deletions cut 0 bases from V and 2 bases from J, with 2 bases between. Looked up from germline, CDR1 is KGHSH and CDR2 is LQKENI. This CDR3 contains 13 residues.

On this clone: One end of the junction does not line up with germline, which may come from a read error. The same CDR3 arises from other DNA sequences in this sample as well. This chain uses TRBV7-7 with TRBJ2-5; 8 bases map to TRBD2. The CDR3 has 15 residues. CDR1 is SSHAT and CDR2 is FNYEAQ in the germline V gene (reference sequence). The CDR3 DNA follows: TGTGCTAGCAGCTTAGACCCGGGGGGGCAAGAGACTCAGTACTTC. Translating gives CASSLDPGGQETQYF.

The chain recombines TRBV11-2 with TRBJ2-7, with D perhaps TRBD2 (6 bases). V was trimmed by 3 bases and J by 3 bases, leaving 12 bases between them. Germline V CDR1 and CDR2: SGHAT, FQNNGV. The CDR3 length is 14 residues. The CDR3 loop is CASSLGGAVYEQYF. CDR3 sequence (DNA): TGTGCCAGCAGCTTGGGGGGAGCGGTCTACGAGCAGTACTTC.

The CDR3 DNA follows: TGCGCCAGCAGCTTGGGGACTAGCGGGGCCAGCTCCTACGAGCAGTACTTC. Its protein product is CASSLGTSGASSYEQYF. The chain joins TRBV5-1 to TRBJ2-7, with TRBD2 identical over 12 bases. Losses at the gene ends were 0 bases for V and 0 bases for J; bases not matched to a gene: 4. The CDR3 is 17 residues long. The germline CDR1 and CDR2 sequences are SGHRS and YFSETQ.

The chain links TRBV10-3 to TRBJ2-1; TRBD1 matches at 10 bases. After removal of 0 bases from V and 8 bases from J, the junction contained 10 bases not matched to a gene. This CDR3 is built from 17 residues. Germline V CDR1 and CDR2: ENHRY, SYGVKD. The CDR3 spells CAISESKGQGTTHEQFF. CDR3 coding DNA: TGTGCCATCAGTGAGTCCAAGGGACAGGGGACAACACATGAGCAGTTCTTC.

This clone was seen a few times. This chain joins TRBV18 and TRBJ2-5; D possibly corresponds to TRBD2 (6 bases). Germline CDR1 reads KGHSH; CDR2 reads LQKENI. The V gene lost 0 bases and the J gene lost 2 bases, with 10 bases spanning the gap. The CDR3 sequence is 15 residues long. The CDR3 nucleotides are TGTGCCAGCTCACCACCGAGCGGGCAACAAGAGACCCAGTACTTC. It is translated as CASSPPSGQQETQYF.

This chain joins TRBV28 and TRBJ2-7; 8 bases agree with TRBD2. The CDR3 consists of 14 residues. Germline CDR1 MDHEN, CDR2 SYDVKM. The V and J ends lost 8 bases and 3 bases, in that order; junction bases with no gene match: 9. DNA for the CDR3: TGTGCCAGCCTCTCAAGCGGGAGATACTACGAGCAGTACGTC. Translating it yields CASLSSGRYYEQYV.

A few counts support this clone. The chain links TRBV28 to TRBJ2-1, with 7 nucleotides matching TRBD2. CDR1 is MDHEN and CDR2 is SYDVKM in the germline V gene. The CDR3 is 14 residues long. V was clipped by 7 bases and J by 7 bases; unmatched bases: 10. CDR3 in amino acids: CASTRAAGENEQFF. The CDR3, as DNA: TGTGCCAGCACCAGGGCGGCGGGAGAAAATGAGCAGTTCTTC. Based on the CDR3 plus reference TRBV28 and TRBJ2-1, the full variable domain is DVKVTQSSRYLVKRTGEKVFLECVQDMDHENMFWYRQDPGLGLRLIYFSYDVKMKEKGDIPEGYSVSREKKERFSLILESASTNQTSMYLCASTRAAGENEQFFGPGTRLTVL.